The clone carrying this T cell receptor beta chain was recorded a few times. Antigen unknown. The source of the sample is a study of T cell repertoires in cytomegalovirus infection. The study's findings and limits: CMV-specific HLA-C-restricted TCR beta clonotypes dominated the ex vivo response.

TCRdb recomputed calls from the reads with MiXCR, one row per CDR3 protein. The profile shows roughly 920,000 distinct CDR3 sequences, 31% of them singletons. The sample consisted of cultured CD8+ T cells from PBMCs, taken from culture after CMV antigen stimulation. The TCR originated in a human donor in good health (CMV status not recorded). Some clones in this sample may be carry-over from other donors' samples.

CDR3 sequence: CASSSGTGIEAFF. In DNA form, the CDR3 reads TGTGCCAGCAGCTCCGGGACAGGGATTGAAGCTTTCTTT. This sequence joins TRBV2 and TRBJ1-1; 9 bases map to TRBD1. The germline V gene encodes CDR1 SNHLY and CDR2 FYNNEI. After removal of 6 bases from V and 7 bases from J, the junction contained 6 bases not matched to a gene. This CDR3 is 13 amino acids long.